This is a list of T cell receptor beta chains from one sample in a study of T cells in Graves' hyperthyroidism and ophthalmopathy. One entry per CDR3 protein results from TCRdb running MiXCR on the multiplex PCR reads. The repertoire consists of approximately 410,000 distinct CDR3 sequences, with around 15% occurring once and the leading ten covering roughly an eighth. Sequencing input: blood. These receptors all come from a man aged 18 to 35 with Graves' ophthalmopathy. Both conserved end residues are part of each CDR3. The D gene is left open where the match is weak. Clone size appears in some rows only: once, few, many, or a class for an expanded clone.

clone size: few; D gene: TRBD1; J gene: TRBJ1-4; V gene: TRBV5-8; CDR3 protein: CASSQKTGGFYEKLFF
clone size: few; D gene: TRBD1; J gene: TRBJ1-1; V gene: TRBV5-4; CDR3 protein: CASSLRQGENTEAFF
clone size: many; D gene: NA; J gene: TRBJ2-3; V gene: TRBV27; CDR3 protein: CASSDLGGGALDTQYF
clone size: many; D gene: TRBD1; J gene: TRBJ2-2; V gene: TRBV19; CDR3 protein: CASKGQGDTGELFF
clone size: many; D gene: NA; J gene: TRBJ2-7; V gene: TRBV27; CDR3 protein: CASSLEGRGLASYEQYF
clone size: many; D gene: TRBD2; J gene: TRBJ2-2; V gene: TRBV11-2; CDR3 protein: CASSLVASGRITGELFF
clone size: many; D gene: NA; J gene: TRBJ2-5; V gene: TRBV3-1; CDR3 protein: CASSQVSEAQYF
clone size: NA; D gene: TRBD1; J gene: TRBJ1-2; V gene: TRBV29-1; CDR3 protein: CSVVAGQGGYGYTF
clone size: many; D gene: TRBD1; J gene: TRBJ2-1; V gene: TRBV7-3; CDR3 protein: CASSLTQGDSYNEQFF
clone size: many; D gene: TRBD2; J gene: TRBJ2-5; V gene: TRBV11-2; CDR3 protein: CASSSDLAVQETQYF
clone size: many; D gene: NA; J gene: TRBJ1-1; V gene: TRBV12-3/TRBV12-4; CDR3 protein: CASSTLGGNTEAFF
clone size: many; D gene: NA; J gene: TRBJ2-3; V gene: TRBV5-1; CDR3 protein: CASSLHGGGADTQYF
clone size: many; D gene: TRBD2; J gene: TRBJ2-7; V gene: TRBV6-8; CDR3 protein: CASSKRLAGPSYEQYF
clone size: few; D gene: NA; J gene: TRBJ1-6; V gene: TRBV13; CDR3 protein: CASSLRLKVSPLHF
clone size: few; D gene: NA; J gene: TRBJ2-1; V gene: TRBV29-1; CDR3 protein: CSVFGTEQFF
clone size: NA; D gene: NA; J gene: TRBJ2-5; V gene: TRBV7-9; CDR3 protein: CASSLDREGRGETQYF
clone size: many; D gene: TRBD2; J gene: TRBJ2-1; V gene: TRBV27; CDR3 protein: CASSSPRSGRYNEQFF
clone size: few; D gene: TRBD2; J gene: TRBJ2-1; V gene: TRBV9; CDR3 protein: CASSVGGRIYNEQFF
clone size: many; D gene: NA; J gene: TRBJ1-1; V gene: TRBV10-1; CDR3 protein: CASSGSAMNTEAFF
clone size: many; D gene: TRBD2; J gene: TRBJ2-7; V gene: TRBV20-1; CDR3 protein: CSARAPFLAGVNYEQYF
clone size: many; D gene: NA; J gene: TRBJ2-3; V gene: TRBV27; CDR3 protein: CASSSGGDPTGLAQYF
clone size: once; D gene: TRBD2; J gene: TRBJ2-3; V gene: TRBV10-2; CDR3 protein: CASSELAGEVWTDTQYF
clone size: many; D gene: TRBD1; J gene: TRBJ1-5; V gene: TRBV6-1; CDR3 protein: CASRLRDRGNQPQHF
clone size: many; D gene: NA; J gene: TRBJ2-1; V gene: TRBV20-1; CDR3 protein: CSDRSLAMYEQFF
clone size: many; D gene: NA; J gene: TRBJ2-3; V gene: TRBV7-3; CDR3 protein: CASSLTWRDTQYF
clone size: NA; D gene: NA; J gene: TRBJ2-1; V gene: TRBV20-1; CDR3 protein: CSAPGWGSVSYNEQFF
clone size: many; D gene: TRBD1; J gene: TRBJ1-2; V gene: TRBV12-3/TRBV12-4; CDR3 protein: CASTVSPTGTEDTSTF
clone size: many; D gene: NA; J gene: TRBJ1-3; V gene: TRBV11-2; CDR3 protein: CASSSVRDTIYF
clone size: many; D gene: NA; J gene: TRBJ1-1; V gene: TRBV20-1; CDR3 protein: CSARGQGRGRPNTEAFF
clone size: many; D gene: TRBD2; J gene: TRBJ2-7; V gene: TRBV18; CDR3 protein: CASSPASGDTYEQYF
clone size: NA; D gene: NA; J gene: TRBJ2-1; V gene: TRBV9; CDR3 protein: CASSQAGYEQFF